This TCR beta chain stems from a study of cytomegalovirus exposure and HLA in healthy donors. Germline V gives CDR1 SGHRS, CDR2 YFSETQ. There are 14 residues in the CDR3. With 2 bases removed from V and 4 bases from J, the gap between germline ends came to 12 bases. It was with 60 Vbeta and 13 Jbeta primers that the PCR ran. Profiled with immunoSEQ multiplex PCR; TCRdb holds only in-frame clones, not every one. The table has over 80,000 clones, about 66% seen once; the top ten hold 5.5% to 6%. This chain joins TRBV5-1 and TRBJ1-2; D gene unclear. The clonotype was recovered from a boy aged 5-17 years in good health and CMV-seropositive. Sample: PBMCs. In nucleotides, the CDR3 is TGCGCCAGCAGCTTCGAGGAGGGCTTCTATGGCTACACCTTC. Its translation: CASSFEEGFYGYTF.